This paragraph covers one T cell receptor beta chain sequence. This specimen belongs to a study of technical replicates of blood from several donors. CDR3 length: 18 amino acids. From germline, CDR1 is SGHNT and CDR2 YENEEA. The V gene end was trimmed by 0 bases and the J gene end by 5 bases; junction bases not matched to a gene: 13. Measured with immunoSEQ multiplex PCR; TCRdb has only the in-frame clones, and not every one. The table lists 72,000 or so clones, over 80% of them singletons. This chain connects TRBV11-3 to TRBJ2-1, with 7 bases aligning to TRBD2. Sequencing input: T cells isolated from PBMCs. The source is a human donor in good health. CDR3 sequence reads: CASSLEGTWLAEDNEQFF. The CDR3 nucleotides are TGTGCCAGCAGCTTAGAGGGGACCTGGCTAGCGGAGGACAATGAGCAGTTCTTC.